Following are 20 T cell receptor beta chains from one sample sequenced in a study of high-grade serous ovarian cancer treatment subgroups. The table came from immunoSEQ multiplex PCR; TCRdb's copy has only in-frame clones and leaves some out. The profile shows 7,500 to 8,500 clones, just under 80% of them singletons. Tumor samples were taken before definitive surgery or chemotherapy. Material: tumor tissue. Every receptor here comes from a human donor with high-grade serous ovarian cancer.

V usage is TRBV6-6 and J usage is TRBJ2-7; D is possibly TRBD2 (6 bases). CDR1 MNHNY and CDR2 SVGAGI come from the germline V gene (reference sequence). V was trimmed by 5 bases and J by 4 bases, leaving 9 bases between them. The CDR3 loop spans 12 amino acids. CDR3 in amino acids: CASSHREYEQYF. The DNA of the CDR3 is TGTGCCAGCAGTCACCGGGAGTACGAGCAGTACTTC.

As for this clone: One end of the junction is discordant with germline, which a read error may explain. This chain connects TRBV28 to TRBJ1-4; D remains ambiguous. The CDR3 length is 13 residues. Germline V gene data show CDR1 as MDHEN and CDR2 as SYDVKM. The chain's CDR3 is CASRYSLNEKLFF. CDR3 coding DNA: TGTGCCAGTCGGTACAGCCTTAATGAGAAACTGTTTTTT.

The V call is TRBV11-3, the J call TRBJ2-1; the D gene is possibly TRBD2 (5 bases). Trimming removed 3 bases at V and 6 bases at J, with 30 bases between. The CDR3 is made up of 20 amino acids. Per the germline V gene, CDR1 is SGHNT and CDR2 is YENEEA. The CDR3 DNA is TGTGCCAGCAGCTTCAAACGGACCTCCGGAGACTATTTTTGGTGCAATGAGCAGTTCTTC. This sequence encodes CASSFKRTSGDYFWCNEQFF.

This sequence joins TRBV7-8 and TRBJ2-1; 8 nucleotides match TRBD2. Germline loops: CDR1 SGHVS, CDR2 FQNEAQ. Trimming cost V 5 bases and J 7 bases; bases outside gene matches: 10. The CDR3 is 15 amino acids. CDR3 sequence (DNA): TGTGCCAGCAGCACCCCGGGACTAGGCCAGAATGAGCAGTTCTTC. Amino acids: CASSTPGLGQNEQFF.

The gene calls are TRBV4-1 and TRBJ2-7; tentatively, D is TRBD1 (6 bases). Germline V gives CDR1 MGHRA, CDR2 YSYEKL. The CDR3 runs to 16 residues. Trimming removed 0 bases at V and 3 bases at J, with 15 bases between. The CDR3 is CASSQDLVGGDYEQYF. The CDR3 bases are TGCGCCAGCAGCCAAGATCTGGTAGGGGGAGACTACGAGCAGTACTTC.

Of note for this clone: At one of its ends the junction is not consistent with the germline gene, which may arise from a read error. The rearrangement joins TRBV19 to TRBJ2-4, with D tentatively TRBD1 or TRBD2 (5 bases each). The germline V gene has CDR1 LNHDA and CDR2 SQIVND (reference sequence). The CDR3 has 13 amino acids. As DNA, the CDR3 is TGTGCCAGCAGTACGTTCGGGGCGGCCATTCAGTACTTC. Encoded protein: CASSTFGAAIQYF.

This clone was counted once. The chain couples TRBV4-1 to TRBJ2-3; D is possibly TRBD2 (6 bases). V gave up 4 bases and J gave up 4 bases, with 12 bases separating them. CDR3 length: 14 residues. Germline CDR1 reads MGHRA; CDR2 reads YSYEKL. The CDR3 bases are TGCGCCAGCAGCCGCTCGGGGGAAGCAGATACGCAGTATTTT. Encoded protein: CASSRSGEADTQYF.

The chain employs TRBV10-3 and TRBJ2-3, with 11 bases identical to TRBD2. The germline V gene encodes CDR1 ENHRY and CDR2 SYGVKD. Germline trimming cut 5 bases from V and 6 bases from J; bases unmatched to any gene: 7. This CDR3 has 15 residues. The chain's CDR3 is CAISPIAGGHDTQYF. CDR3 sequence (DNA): TGTGCCATCAGTCCTATAGCGGGGGGGCACGATACGCAGTATTTT.

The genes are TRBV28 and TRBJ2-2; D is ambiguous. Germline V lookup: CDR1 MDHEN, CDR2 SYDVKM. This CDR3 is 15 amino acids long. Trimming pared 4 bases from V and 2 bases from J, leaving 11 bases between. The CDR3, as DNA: TGTGCCAGCAGTTCCTCGGCCAGAAACACCGGGGAGCTGTTTTTT. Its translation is CASSSSARNTGELFF.

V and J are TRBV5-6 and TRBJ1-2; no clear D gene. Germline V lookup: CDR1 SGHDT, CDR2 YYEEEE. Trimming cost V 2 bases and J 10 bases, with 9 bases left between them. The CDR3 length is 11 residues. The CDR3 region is CASSLDGLYTF. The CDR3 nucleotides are TGTGCCAGCAGCTTAGACGGGCTCTACACCTTC. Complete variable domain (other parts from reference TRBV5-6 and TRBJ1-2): DAGVTQSPTHLIKTRGQQVTLRCSPKSGHDTVSWYQQALGQGPQFIFQYYEEEERQRGNFPDRFSGHQFPNYSSELNVNALLLGDSALYLCASSLDGLYTFGSGTRLTVV.

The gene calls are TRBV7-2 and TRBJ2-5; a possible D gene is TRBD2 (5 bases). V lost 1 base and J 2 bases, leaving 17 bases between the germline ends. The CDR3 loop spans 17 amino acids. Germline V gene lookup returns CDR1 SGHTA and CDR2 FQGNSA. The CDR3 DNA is TGTGCCAGCAGCTTAGACTCCTTAACGGGAAGGCAAGAGACCCAGTACTTC. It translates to CASSLDSLTGRQETQYF.

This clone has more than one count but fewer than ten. DNA for the CDR3: TGTGCCAGCAGCTTAAAGGGACAGGGACTTAATGAAAAACTGTTTTTT. It is translated as CASSLKGQGLNEKLFF. V and J are TRBV13 and TRBJ1-4, with 9 bases matching TRBD1. The CDR3 contains 16 residues. Trimming at V came to 2 bases and at J to 4 bases, leaving 5 bases not matched to a gene. Germline V CDR1 and CDR2: PRHDT, FYEKMQ (reference sequence).

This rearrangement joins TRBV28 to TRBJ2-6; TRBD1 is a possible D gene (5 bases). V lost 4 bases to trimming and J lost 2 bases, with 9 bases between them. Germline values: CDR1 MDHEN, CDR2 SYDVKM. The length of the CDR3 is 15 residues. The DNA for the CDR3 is TGTGCCAGCAGTTCCCTCAGGGCTGGGGCCAACGTCCTGACTTTC. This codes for CASSSLRAGANVLTF.

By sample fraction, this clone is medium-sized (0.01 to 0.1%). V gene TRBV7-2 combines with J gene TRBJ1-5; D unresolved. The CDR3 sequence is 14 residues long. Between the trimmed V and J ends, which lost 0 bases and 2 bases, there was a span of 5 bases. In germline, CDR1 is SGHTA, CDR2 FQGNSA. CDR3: CASSLAQGNQPQHF. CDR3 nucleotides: TGTGCCAGCAGCTTAGCGCAGGGCAATCAGCCCCAGCATTTT. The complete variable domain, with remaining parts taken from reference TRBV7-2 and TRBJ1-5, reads GAGVSQSPSNKVTEKGKDVELRCDPISGHTALYWYRQSLGQGLEFLIYFQGNSAPDKSGLPSDRFSAERTGGSVSTLTIQRTQQEDSAVYLCASSLAQGNQPQHFGDGTRLSIL.

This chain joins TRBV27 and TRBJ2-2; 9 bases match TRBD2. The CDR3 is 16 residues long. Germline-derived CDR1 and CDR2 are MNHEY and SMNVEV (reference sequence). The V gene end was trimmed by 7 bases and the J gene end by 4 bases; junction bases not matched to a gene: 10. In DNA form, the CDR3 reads TGTGCCAGCAAGAGGGATGGTAGCGGGGGCACCGGGGAGCTGTTTTTT. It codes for CASKRDGSGGTGELFF.

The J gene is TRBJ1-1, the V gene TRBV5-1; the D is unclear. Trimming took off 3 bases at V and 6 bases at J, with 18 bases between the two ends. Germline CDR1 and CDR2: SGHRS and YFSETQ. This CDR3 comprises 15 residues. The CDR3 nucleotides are TGCGCCAGCAGCTCCCGGAGCCCGGGGAGCGCTGAAGCTTTCTTT. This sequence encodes CASSSRSPGSAEAFF.

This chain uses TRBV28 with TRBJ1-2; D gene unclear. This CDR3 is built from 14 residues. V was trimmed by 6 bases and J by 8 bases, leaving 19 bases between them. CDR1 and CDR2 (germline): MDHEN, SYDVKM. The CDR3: CASSSGPRVGGYTF. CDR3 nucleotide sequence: TGTGCCAGCAGCTCCGGGCCACGGGTGGGGGGCTACACCTTC.

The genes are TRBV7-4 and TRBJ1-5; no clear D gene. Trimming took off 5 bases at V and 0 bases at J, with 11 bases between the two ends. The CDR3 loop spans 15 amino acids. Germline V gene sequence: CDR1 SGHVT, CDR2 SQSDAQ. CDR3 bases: TGTGCCAGCAGCCCCCTGACCTATAGCAATCAGCCCCAGCATTTT. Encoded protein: CASSPLTYSNQPQHF.

CDR3 amino acids: CASSEQGSGEKLFF. As DNA, the CDR3 is TGTGCCAGCAGCGAACAGGGTAGTGGTGAAAAACTGTTTTTT. The chain uses TRBV9 and TRBJ1-4; a weak D match, TRBD1 (6 bases). Per the germline V gene, CDR1 is SGDLS and CDR2 is YYNGEE. The V and J ends lost 3 bases and 7 bases respectively, with 13 bases between them. The CDR3 loop spans 14 amino acids. The full variable domain, completed using reference TRBV9 and TRBJ1-4, is DSGVTQTPKHLITATGQRVTLRCSPRSGDLSVYWYQQSLDQGLQFLIQYYNGEERAKGNILERFSAQQFPDLHSELNLSSLELGDSALYFCASSEQGSGEKLFFGSGTQLSVL.

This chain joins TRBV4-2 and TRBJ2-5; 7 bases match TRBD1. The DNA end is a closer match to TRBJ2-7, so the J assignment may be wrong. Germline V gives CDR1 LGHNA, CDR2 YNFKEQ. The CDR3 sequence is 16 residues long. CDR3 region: CASSQDPGGQVYEQYF. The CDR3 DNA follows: TGTGCCAGCAGCCAAGATCCAGGGGGACAAGTCTACGAGCAGTACTTC.